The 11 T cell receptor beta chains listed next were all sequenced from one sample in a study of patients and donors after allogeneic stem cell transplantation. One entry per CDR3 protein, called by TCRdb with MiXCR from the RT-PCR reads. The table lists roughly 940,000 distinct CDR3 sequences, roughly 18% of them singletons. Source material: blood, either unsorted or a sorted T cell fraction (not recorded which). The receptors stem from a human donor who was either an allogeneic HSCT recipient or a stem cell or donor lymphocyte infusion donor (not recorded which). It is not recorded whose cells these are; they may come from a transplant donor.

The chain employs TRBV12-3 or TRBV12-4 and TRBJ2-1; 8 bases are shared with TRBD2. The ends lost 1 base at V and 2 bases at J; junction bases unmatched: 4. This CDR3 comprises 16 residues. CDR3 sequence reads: CASSLGTGGPYNEQFF. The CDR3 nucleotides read TGTGCCAGCAGTTTAGGGACGGGAGGGCCCTACAATGAGCAGTTCTTC.

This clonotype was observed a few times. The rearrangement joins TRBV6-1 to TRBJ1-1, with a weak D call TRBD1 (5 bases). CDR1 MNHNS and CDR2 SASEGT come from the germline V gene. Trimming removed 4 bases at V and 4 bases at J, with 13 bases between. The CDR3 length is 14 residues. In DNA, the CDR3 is TGTGCCAGCAGTGCGAACGGGGGGTCCACTGAAGCTTTCTTT. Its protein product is CASSANGGSTEAFF.

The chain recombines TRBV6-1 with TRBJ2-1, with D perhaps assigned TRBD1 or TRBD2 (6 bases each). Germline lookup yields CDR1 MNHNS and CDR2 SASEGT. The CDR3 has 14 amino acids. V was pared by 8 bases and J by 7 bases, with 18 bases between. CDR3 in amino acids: CASPRGQFGNEQFF. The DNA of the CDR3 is TGTGCCAGCCCACGGGGGCAATTCGGGAATGAGCAGTTCTTC.

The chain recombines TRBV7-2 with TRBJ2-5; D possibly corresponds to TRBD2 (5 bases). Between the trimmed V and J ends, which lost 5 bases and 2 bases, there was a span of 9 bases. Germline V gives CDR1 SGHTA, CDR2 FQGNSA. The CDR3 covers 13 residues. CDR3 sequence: CASSPRTQETQYF. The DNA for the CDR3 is TGTGCCAGCAGCCCTAGGACTCAAGAGACCCAGTACTTC. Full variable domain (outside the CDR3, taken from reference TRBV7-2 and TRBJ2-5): GAGVSQSPSNKVTEKGKDVELRCDPISGHTALYWYRQSLGQGLEFLIYFQGNSAPDKSGLPSDRFSAERTGGSVSTLTIQRTQQEDSAVYLCASSPRTQETQYFGPGTRLLVL.

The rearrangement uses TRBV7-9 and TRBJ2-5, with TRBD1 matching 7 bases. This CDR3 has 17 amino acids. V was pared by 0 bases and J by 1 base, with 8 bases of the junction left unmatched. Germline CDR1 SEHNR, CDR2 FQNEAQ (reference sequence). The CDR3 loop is CASSLAAGGASQETQYF. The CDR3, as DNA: TGTGCCAGCAGCTTAGCCGCAGGGGGAGCAAGCCAAGAGACCCAGTACTTC.

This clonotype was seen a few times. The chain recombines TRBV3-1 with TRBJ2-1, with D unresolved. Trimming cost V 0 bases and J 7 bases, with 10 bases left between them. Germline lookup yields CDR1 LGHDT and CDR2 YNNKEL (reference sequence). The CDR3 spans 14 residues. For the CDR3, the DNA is TGTGCCAGCAGCCAAGATCCTGTCGAAAATGAGCAGTTCTTC. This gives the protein CASSQDPVENEQFF.

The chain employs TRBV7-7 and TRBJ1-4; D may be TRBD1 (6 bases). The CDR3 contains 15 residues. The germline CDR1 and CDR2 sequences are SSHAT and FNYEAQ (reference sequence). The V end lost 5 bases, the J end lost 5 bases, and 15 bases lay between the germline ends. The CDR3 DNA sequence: TGTGCCAGCAGCCGCGGGGGGCAGGGAAATGAAAAACTGTTTTTT. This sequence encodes CASSRGGQGNEKLFF. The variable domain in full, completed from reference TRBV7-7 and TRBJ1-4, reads GAGVSQSPRYKVTKRGQDVTLRCDPISSHATLYWYQQALGQGPEFLTYFNYEAQPDKSGLPSDRFSAERPEGSISTLTIQRTEQRDSAMYRCASSRGGQGNEKLFFGSGTQLSVL.

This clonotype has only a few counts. DNA of the CDR3: TGCAGTGCTAGGGCCTCCGGGACAGGGGACGGAAACACCATATATTTT. This gives the protein CSARASGTGDGNTIYF. The V gene is TRBV20-1, the J gene TRBJ1-3; 10 nucleotides align to TRBD1. Per the germline V gene, CDR1 is DFQATT and CDR2 is SNEGSKA (reference sequence). This CDR3 has 16 amino acids. The ends lost 3 bases at V and 4 bases at J; junction bases unmatched: 9.

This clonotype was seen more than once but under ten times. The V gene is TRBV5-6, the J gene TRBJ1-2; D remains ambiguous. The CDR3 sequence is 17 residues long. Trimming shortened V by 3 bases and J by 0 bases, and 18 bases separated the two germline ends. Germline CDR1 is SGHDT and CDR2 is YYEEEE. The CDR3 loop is CASSYALSRQANYGYTF. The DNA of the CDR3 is TGTGCCAGCAGCTACGCGCTATCGAGGCAAGCTAACTATGGCTACACCTTC.

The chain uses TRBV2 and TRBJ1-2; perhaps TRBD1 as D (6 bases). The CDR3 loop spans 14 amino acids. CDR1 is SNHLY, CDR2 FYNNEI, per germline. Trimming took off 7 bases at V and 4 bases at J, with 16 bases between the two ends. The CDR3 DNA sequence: TGTGCCAGCACCCAGGGGATCGGAGGCTATGGCTACACCTTC. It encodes CASTQGIGGYGYTF.

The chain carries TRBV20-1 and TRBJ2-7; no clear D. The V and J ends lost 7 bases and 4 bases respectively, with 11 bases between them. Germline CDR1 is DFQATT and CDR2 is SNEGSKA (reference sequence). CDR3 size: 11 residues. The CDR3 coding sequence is TGCAGTGGCCGCTTCAATTACGAGCAGTACTTC. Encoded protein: CSGRFNYEQYF.